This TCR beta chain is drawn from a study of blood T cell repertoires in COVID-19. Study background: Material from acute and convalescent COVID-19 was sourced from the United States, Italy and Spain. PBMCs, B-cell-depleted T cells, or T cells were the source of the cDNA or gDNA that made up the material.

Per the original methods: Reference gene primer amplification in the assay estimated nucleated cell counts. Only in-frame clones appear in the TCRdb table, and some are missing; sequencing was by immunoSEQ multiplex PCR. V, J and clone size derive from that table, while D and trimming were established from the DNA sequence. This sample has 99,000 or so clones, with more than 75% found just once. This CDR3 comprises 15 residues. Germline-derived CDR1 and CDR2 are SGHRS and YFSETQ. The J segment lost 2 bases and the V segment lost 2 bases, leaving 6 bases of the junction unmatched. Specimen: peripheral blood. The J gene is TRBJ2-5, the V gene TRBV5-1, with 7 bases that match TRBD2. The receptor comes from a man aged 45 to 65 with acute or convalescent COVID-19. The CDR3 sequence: CASSFGSGDQETQYF. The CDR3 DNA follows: TGCGCCAGCAGCTTTGGGAGCGGGGATCAAGAGACCCAGTACTTC.